This T cell receptor beta chain was sequenced during a study of blood T cell repertoires in COVID-19. Study at large: The United States, Italy and Spain provided the acute and convalescent COVID-19 samples.

Germline V gives CDR1 LNHNV, CDR2 YYDKDF (reference sequence). Losses at the gene ends were 5 bases for V and 5 bases for J; bases not matched to a gene: 5. There are 14 residues in the CDR3. Clones were sequenced by immunoSEQ multiplex PCR, and TCRdb holds only the in-frame ones, with some missing. The sample contains roughly 59,000 clones, roughly 80% of which appear only once. This chain joins TRBV15 and TRBJ2-5; the match to TRBD1 covers 10 bases. The TCR originated in a human donor in a cohort sampled during active COVID-19. Sequencing was carried out using peripheral blood. CDR3 sequence reads: CATSGDRGVETQYF. The DNA of the CDR3 is TGTGCCACCAGCGGGGACAGGGGTGTCGAGACCCAGTACTTC. The full variable domain, in which reference TRBV15 and TRBJ2-5 provide the parts outside the CDR3, is DAMVIQNPRYQVTQFGKPVTLSCSQTLNHNVMYWYQQKSSQAPKLLFHYYDKDFNNEADTPDNFQSRRPNTSFCFLDIRSPGLGDTAMYLCATSGDRGVETQYFGPGTRLLVL.